The source of this T cell receptor beta chain is a study of multiple sclerosis patients with progressive multifocal leukoencephalopathy (dated by TCRdb to the late 2010s). About the full investigation: Controls were 4 to 6 natalizumab-treated MS patients who did not develop PML, sampled longitudinally. The study examined peripheral T and B cells of MS patients who developed PML (4 under natalizumab, 1 after alemtuzumab) and treated patients who did not. Longitudinal follow-up was performed in two natalizumab-treated patients who later developed PML, from before therapy through 6 and 12 months to PML onset. The goal was to find JC virus-specific or public T-cell expansions that arose at the time of PML onset.

V and J are truncated by 2 bases and 9 bases respectively, leaving an intervening sequence of 11 bases. The CDR3 goes from the cysteine to the phenylalanine over 13 residues. Only the CDR3 DNA is retained, 39 bases long and in frame from the first base. The CDR1 and CDR2 encoded by the germline V gene are MNHEY and SVGAGI. In this sample, this clone turned up once. Its antigen specificity is not known. Base qualities are not at hand, and no much larger clone is one base apart. Study-wide findings and limitations: Because the cohort was small and descriptive, it remained unclear whether the findings reflect JC virus infection or general immunocompromise. Most PML patients had lower normalized Shannon entropy, suggesting less diverse TRB repertoires, while values in the natalizumab-treated controls sat near 1. Although TRB clones above 0.5% frequency turned up only in PML patients, the clones expanded at PML onset were already present before and during natalizumab therapy. At the time PML developed, no common TRBV or TRBJ gene usage or preferential TRBV-TRBJ pairings were detected. Analysis was limited to peripheral blood, even though cerebrospinal fluid or brain lymphocytes might be more informative for natalizumab-associated PML.

This specimen's time point label, interpreted: before natalizumab initiation. Every listed patient had earlier received interferon beta, and every PML patient was female. Blood samples for T0 were taken before the first natalizumab infusion. Ficoll-Hypaque density gradient centrifugation was used to isolate peripheral blood mononuclear cells. Using the immunoSEQ two-step multiplex PCR at survey-level depth, TRB CDR3 regions were amplified from genomic DNA. Synthetic inline TR CDR3 controls covering all V-J pairings were spiked into each PCR so that template counts could be estimated and amplification bias removed. Reads were processed so that amplification and sequencing bias were reduced, and quantification was performed against synthetic TR CDR3 analogs. The study's own analysis went as follows. Raw data were processed in ImmunoSEQ Analyzer, with out-of-frame sequences and CDR3s containing stop codons removed, and genes were named according to IMGT nomenclature. Normalized Shannon entropy, defined as 1 minus Pielou's evenness, served as the summary measure of repertoire diversity. Two TRB sequences were counted as identical only if the two sequences had the same V gene, J gene and CDR3. Public PML clonotypes were CDR3s found in two or more PML-onset samples but not found earlier, in controls, or in public databases. CDR3 amino acid composition by position was analyzed with Skylign using the observed count method. TCRdb took over this immuneACCESS table, retaining in-frame rearrangements with V and J assigned. Such tables are incomplete; in checked studies, under half of the missing clones stem from an unresolved V gene, and the remainder is unexplained. The V and J calls and clone size come from that table; D and trimming were worked out from the DNA. The sample data list about 30,000 clones, and 80% to 95% of these were observed just once. Together, the top ten hold 1.5% to 2.5% of the sample.

This clonotype originated in a man in his thirties or forties with multiple sclerosis. In this chain, TRBV6-5 is recombined with TRBJ2-1, with a weak D call of TRBD2 (5 bases match). The sequencing input was PBMCs. The CDR3 region: CASSYAYEGEQFF. The DNA is TGTGCCAGCAGTTACGCGTATGAGGGTGAGCAGTTCTTC.